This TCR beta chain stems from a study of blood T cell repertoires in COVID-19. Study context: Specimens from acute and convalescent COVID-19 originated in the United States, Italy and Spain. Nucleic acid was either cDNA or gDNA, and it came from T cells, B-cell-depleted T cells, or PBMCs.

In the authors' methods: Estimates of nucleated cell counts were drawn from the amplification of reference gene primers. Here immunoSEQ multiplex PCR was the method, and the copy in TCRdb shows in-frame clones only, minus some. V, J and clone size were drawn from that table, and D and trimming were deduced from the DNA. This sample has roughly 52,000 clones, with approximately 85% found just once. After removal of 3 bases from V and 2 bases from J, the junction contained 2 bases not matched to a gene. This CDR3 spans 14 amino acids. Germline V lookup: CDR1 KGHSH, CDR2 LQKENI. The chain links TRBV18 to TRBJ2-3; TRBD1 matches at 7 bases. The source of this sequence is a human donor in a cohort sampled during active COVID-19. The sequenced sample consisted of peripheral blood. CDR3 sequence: CASSPGTATDTQYF. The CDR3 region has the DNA TGTGCCAGCTCACCGGGGACAGCCACAGATACGCAGTATTTT.